This record looks at one T cell receptor beta chain sequence and its context. This CDR3 comprises 18 residues. Germline V gene data show CDR1 as LNHDA and CDR2 as SQIVND (reference sequence). The ends lost 7 bases at V and 2 bases at J; junction bases unmatched: 12. The source of the sample is a study of blood T cell repertoires in COVID-19. On the study more broadly: Spain, Italy and the United States supplied samples that represented acute and convalescent COVID-19. Sources were T cells, B-cell-depleted T cells, or PBMCs; the material itself was cDNA or gDNA.

Source study methods: The authors estimated nucleated cell counts from reference gene primer amplification. Assay used: immunoSEQ multiplex PCR; TCRdb lists only in-frame clones, some missing. The V and J calls and the clone size are those of that table, but D and trimming were determined from the DNA. Of about 170,000 clones detected, under 80% appear once; the ten largest clones hold 3%. The chain recombines TRBV19 with TRBJ2-6, with TRBD1 matching over 9 bases. The TCR was taken from a woman aged 80 or over with acute or convalescent COVID-19. Specimen: peripheral blood. The CDR3, as DNA: TGTGCCAGTAAGTTAAGTGGGACAGGGAGCCCTGGGGCCAACGTCCTGACTTTC. Translation: CASKLSGTGSPGANVLTF.